This T cell receptor beta chain was retrieved from a study of CD8+CD57+ T cells in acquired aplastic anemia. Study at large: Each DNA sample taken from sorted CD4+ and CD8+ cells came to around 2.9 ug on average.

Overall study findings and caveats: Fewer than 30 CD8+ CDR3 sequences were shared between patients and controls.

This clonotype was counted between two and nine times. Its matching antigen is unknown. This clone may be a read error of a much larger clone one base away. All patients picked for sequencing had shown, by flow cytometry, an expansion of CD8+CD57+ cells. V lost 5 bases and J lost 3; bases outside the gene matches: 0. The CDR3 spans 13 residues. The TCR beta profiling, which covered VDJ combination and CDR3 sequence, was carried out using genomic DNA as the template. TCRdb reprocessed the reads via MiXCR and lists one record per CDR3 protein. This table has just over 150,000 distinct CDR3 sequences, about 50% appearing once.

Sequenced sample: sorted CD4+, CD8+, or CD8+CD57+ T cells (not recorded which) from PBMCs. The receptor's source is a human donor with aplastic anemia. The chain combines TRBV12-3 or TRBV12-4 with TRBJ2-7; the match to TRBD2 covers 11 bases. The CDR3 nucleotides read TGTGCCAGCAGTGGACTAGCGGGCTACGAGCAGTACTTC. It is translated as CASSGLAGYEQYF.